Below, 16 T cell receptor beta chains from the same sample are listed, as sequenced in a study of CD8+ T cells in alopecia areata. Sequencing templates came from extracted RNA that was reverse transcribed into cDNA. Measured with immunoSEQ multiplex PCR; TCRdb has only the in-frame clones, and not every one. This sample has about 180,000 clones, with around half found just once. Treatment of the sample: oral pan-JAK inhibitor, 5-10 mg twice daily. The starting material was CD8+ T cells sorted from blood, obtained at week 24, from a patient treated with tofacitinib. Receptors were obtained from a human donor with alopecia areata.

This clone was seen only a few times. The J gene is TRBJ2-1, the V gene TRBV2; TRBD2 is a possible D gene (5 bases). Germline loops: CDR1 SNHLY, CDR2 FYNNEI. The CDR3 length is 16 residues. V lost 4 bases, J lost 2 bases, and 15 bases lay in between. Here the CDR3 reads CASSAYIERAYNEQFF. For the CDR3, the DNA is TGTGCCAGCAGTGCGTACATCGAGAGGGCCTACAATGAGCAGTTCTTC.

This clone was seen just once. V gene TRBV30 combines with J gene TRBJ2-1, with a possible D match to TRBD2 (7 bases). The V and J ends lost 1 base and 9 bases respectively, with 13 bases between them. The germline V gene encodes CDR1 GTSNPN and CDR2 SVGIG (reference sequence). This CDR3 is 13 amino acids long. The CDR3 bases are TGTGCCTGGAGTGATGGGGGGGCCAGTGAGCAGTTCTTC. It translates to CAWSDGGASEQFF.

This clone was observed a few times. The V and J genes are TRBV9 and TRBJ2-2; TRBD2 agrees at 13 bases. Germline V lookup: CDR1 SGDLS, CDR2 YYNGEE. V gave up 4 bases and J gave up 3 bases; unmatched junction bases: 9. The CDR3 has 18 amino acids. CDR3 region: CASSPGPLAGGDTGELFF. CDR3 coding DNA: TGTGCCAGCAGCCCCGGACCACTAGCGGGGGGGGACACCGGGGAGCTGTTTTTT.

This rearrangement joins TRBV13 to TRBJ1-2, with D unresolved. Trimming cost V 0 bases and J 6 bases, with 17 bases left between them. Germline V gene sequence: CDR1 PRHDT, CDR2 FYEKMQ (reference sequence). The CDR3 extends over 16 amino acids. The CDR3: CASSLGGRVPSDGYTF. DNA for the CDR3: TGTGCCAGCAGCTTAGGCGGACGGGTCCCATCAGATGGCTACACCTTC.

This clone was found a few times. The rearrangement joins TRBV2 to TRBJ2-2, with D perhaps being TRBD1 or TRBD2 (5 bases each). CDR1 SNHLY and CDR2 FYNNEI come from the germline V gene. The CDR3 has 15 residues. V lost 1 base and J 2 bases, leaving 8 bases between the germline ends. The CDR3 sequence: CASSEVGVNTGELFF. The DNA of the CDR3 is TGTGCCAGCAGTGAAGTGGGGGTTAACACCGGGGAGCTGTTTTTT.

The chain employs TRBV5-6 and TRBJ2-2, with unresolved D. Germline CDR1 is SGHDT and CDR2 is YYEEEE. V dropped 5 bases and J dropped 7 bases, with 6 bases sitting between them. The CDR3 covers 11 residues. The CDR3 DNA reads as TGTGCCAGCAGTCGCAGCGGGGAGCTGTTTTTT. Translated: CASSRSGELFF.

The chain is built from TRBV27 and TRBJ2-5; D is uncertain. The CDR3 extends over 13 amino acids. Trimming took off 0 bases at V and 0 bases at J, with 2 bases between the two ends. Germline CDR1 MNHEY, CDR2 SMNVEV (reference sequence). Here the CDR3 reads CASSLSYQETQYF. The CDR3 DNA follows: TGTGCCAGCAGTTTATCGTACCAAGAGACCCAGTACTTC.

This clone was observed a handful of times. This chain links TRBV29-1 with TRBJ1-4; no clear D. Germline V gene sequence: CDR1 SQVTM, CDR2 ANQGSEA. Between the trimmed V and J ends, which lost 6 bases and 0 bases, there was a span of 11 bases. This CDR3 has 14 amino acids. CDR3 loop: CSVAPRATNEKLFF. In DNA form, the CDR3 reads TGCAGCGTGGCGCCCCGTGCAACTAATGAAAAACTGTTTTTT.

The rearrangement uses TRBV11-2 and TRBJ1-2; a weak D match, TRBD1 (5 bases). Germline V gene data show CDR1 as SGHAT and CDR2 as FQNNGV. Trimming left V 4 bases short and J 4 bases short, with 22 bases between. The CDR3 has 17 amino acids. The CDR3 sequence is CASSSPEGHFSGYGYTF. The CDR3 region has the DNA TGTGCCAGCAGCTCCCCGGAAGGACATTTCTCGGGCTATGGCTACACCTTC.

V is TRBV7-9 and J is TRBJ1-2, with D perhaps matching TRBD1 (6 bases). The CDR3 is 14 amino acids. V was trimmed by 5 bases and J by 5 bases, leaving 15 bases between them. CDR1 and CDR2 from the germline V gene are SEHNR and FQNEAQ (reference sequence). CDR3: CASSPPGEWYGYTF. The CDR3 DNA is TGTGCCAGCAGCCCCCCAGGGGAGTGGTATGGCTACACCTTC.

J is TRBJ2-1 and V is TRBV9; possibly TRBD2 for D (6 bases). Trimming removed 7 bases from V and 0 bases from J, with 8 bases in between. The CDR3 contains 13 residues. Germline loops: CDR1 SGDLS, CDR2 YYNGEE. In nucleotides, the CDR3 is TGTGCCAGCGGGGGGAGCTCCTACAATGAGCAGTTCTTC. Encoded protein: CASGGSSYNEQFF.

This chain uses TRBV13 with TRBJ2-2; D perhaps matches TRBD1 (5 bases). CDR1 and CDR2 (germline): PRHDT, FYEKMQ (reference sequence). Trimming left V 5 bases short and J 0 bases short, with 7 bases between. CDR3 size: 14 residues. The CDR3 is CASSATANTGELFF. The CDR3 DNA follows: TGTGCCAGCAGCGCGACAGCGAACACCGGGGAGCTGTTTTTT.

The rearrangement joins TRBV19 to TRBJ2-4; 7 positions agree with TRBD1. Germline V lookup: CDR1 LNHDA, CDR2 SQIVND (reference sequence). Trimming cost V 7 bases and J 0 bases; bases outside gene matches: 3. The CDR3 runs to 14 residues. CDR3 amino acids: CASMDRLAKNIQYF. The DNA of the CDR3 is TGTGCCAGTATGGACAGGCTAGCCAAAAACATTCAGTACTTC.

The V and J genes are TRBV7-2 and TRBJ1-6, with D perhaps TRBD1 (5 bases). The CDR3 length is 14 residues. Germline values: CDR1 SGHTA, CDR2 FQGNSA. V was shortened by 1 base and J by 9 bases, with 10 bases between the two germline ends. The chain's CDR3 is CASSLEGYGSPLHF. The CDR3 coding sequence is TGTGCCAGCAGCTTAGAGGGGTACGGTTCACCCCTCCACTTT.

In this sample, this clone turned up a few times. The chain links TRBV29-1 to TRBJ1-2; 9 positions match TRBD1. Germline V gene data show CDR1 as SQVTM and CDR2 as ANQGSEA. This CDR3 region has 13 residues. The ends lost 8 bases at V and 2 bases at J; junction bases unmatched: 6. The CDR3: CSIGDRANYGYTF. DNA of the CDR3: TGCAGCATCGGGGACAGGGCGAACTATGGCTACACCTTC.

This chain joins TRBV29-1 and TRBJ2-7, with 7 bases lining up with TRBD1. The CDR3 sequence is 12 residues long. Germline V gene data show CDR1 as SQVTM and CDR2 as ANQGSEA. Trimming took 4 bases from V and 3 from J; bases not matched to a gene: 3. CDR3 bases: TGCAGCGTTGGGGACAGAGACTACGAGCAGTACTTC. This encodes CSVGDRDYEQYF.